The 28 T cell receptor beta chains presented below share a single source sample, sequenced in a study of monozygotic twins with inflammatory bowel disease. One entry per CDR3 protein, without DNA, is what TCRdb gives after re-calling the 5' RACE reads. Its clone listing holds about 380,000 distinct CDR3 sequences. The sample taken for sequencing was blood. The origin of the receptors is a human donor with ulcerative colitis or Crohn's disease, or a healthy co-twin of an affected twin (not recorded which).

The chain uses TRBV20-1 and TRBJ2-7. This CDR3 spans 15 amino acids. Germline loops: CDR1 DFQATT, CDR2 SNEGSKA (reference sequence). The CDR3 is CRARAKDRGSYEQYF.

This chain connects TRBV10-3 to TRBJ1-1. From germline, CDR1 is ENHRY and CDR2 SYGVKD. CDR3 size: 14 residues. CDR3 sequence: CAISLGTSNTEAFF.

The chain has TRBV5-1 and TRBJ1-1. CDR3 length: 15 amino acids. CDR1 is SGHRS, CDR2 YFSETQ, per germline. The CDR3 here is CASLLGPDKNTEAFF.

This rearrangement joins TRBV14 to TRBJ2-1. This CDR3 has 16 residues. Germline V lookup: CDR1 SGHDN, CDR2 FVKESK. The CDR3 sequence is CASSAYWADPNNEQFF.

This rearrangement joins TRBV27 to TRBJ2-3; TCRdb lists TRBD1, though no DNA is available to test this call. Germline V gives CDR1 MNHEY, CDR2 SMNVEV (reference sequence). CDR3 length equals 13 residues. The CDR3 reads CASSLRDRVKQYF.

This chain joins TRBV7-3 and TRBJ2-6; the D gene TCRdb calls, TRBD2, cannot be checked with no DNA. The CDR3 totals 16 residues. Germline assignment: CDR1 SGHTA and CDR2 FQGTGA. The CDR3 loop reads CASSRAGGPGANVLTF.

J is TRBJ1-6 and V is TRBV4-3; TCRdb lists TRBD1, though no DNA is available to test this call. CDR3 length equals 16 residues. Germline V CDR1 and CDR2: LGHNA, YSLEER. CDR3 in amino acids: CASSPRGYRGNSPLHF.

The rearrangement uses TRBV30 and TRBJ1-2. The CDR3 loop spans 12 amino acids. From germline, CDR1 is GTSNPN and CDR2 SVGIG (reference sequence). The CDR3: CAWRKSNYGYTF. Supplemented by reference TRBV30 and TRBJ1-2, the full variable domain reads SQTIHQWPATLVQPVGSPLSLECTVEGTSNPNLYWYRQAAGRGLQLLFYSVGIGQISSEVPQNLSASRPQDRQFILSSKKLLLSDSGFYLCAWRKSNYGYTFGSGTRLTVV.

The rearrangement uses TRBV5-1 and TRBJ2-7; TCRdb's assignment of TRBD1 cannot be checked, as there is no DNA. CDR1 and CDR2 (germline): SGHRS, YFSETQ. The CDR3 spans 16 residues. The CDR3: CASSLFNRGLDYEQYF.

V gene TRBV4-3 combines with J gene TRBJ2-7; checking the TCRdb D call of TRBD1 is not possible without DNA. This CDR3 comprises 14 residues. Germline V CDR1 and CDR2: LGHNA, YSLEER. This chain's CDR3 is CASSQRTGDYEQYF.

This chain links TRBV5-5 with TRBJ2-1. Germline assignment: CDR1 SGHKS and CDR2 YYEKEE (reference sequence). The CDR3 length is 15 residues. CDR3 protein: CASSEDTPLYNEQFF.

V and J are TRBV24-1 and TRBJ1-1; the D call of TRBD1 rests on TCRdb alone, since no DNA is present to check it. The CDR3 is 13 residues long. Germline CDR1 and CDR2: KGHDR and SFDVKD. The CDR3: CATRQQANTEAFF.

This chain uses TRBV20-1 with TRBJ1-1; the TCRdb D gene call, TRBD1, has no DNA to confirm it. Germline lookup yields CDR1 DFQATT and CDR2 SNEGSKA (reference sequence). The CDR3 runs to 17 residues. The CDR3 is CSARVTGDGLRNTEAFF.

The chain combines TRBV12-3 or TRBV12-4 with TRBJ1-1. CDR3 length: 15 residues. The CDR3 here is CASGGRRGQDTEAFF.

The gene calls are TRBV27 and TRBJ2-7; no DNA is available, so the TRBD2 call from TCRdb remains unchecked. The CDR3 loop spans 17 amino acids. Germline values: CDR1 MNHEY, CDR2 SMNVEV (reference sequence). This CDR3 is CASSLLSASGGPYEQYF.

The J gene is TRBJ1-5, the V gene TRBV6-2 or TRBV6-3. This CDR3 spans 16 amino acids. Germline CDR1 reads MNHEY; CDR2 reads SVGEGT. This CDR3 reads CANSPIGPYSNQPQHF.

CDR3 loop: CASSPGGSGANVLTF. The genes are TRBV6-1 and TRBJ2-6; the D call from TCRdb, TRBD1, cannot be confirmed without DNA. CDR3 length equals 15 residues. CDR1 is MNHNS, CDR2 SASEGT, per germline.

V and J are TRBV12-3 or TRBV12-4 and TRBJ2-7; TCRdb lists TRBD1, though no DNA is available to test this call. The CDR3 loop spans 13 amino acids. CDR3 loop: CASSRDHSGEQYF.

The chain couples TRBV2 to TRBJ2-2. This CDR3 comprises 13 residues. The germline V gene encodes CDR1 SNHLY and CDR2 FYNNEI. The CDR3 region is CASSEALTGELFF.

The gene calls are TRBV4-2 and TRBJ1-1. Germline CDR1 reads LGHNA; CDR2 reads YNFKEQ. The CDR3 consists of 16 residues. CDR3 region: CASSQAHLSDELEAFF.

This chain connects TRBV12-3 or TRBV12-4 to TRBJ1-2; TCRdb's D call, TRBD1, is unchecked because there is no DNA. The CDR3 spans 15 residues. CDR3 in amino acids: CASSLWAAENYGYTF.

This chain connects TRBV6-6 to TRBJ2-3; TCRdb reports TRBD1, a call that lacks DNA to check it against. The CDR3 totals 14 residues. CDR1 is MNHNY, CDR2 SVGAGI, per germline (reference sequence). The CDR3 region is CASSYRGYPDTQYF.

This rearrangement joins TRBV14 to TRBJ1-2. This CDR3 is built from 13 residues. CDR1 SGHDN and CDR2 FVKESK come from the germline V gene. CDR3 sequence: CASSQEVSYGYTF.

The chain employs TRBV7-2 and TRBJ2-3; the TCRdb D gene call, TRBD1, has no DNA to confirm it. In germline, CDR1 is SGHTA, CDR2 FQGNSA. The CDR3 has 15 residues. The CDR3 here is CASSKRGGPTDTQYF.

The chain is built from TRBV29-1 and TRBJ2-7; lacking DNA, the TRBD1 call made by TCRdb goes unchecked. Germline V gene lookup returns CDR1 SQVTM and CDR2 ANQGSEA. CDR3 length: 14 amino acids. The CDR3 here is CRVEVQTGAYEQYF.

CDR3 amino acids: CATSRESPFAKNIQYF. The chain recombines TRBV15 with TRBJ2-4; the D call from TCRdb, TRBD1, cannot be confirmed without DNA. The CDR3 is made up of 16 amino acids. Germline V lookup: CDR1 LNHNV, CDR2 YYDKDF (reference sequence).

The V gene is TRBV9, the J gene TRBJ2-1; no DNA is available, so the TRBD1 call from TCRdb remains unchecked. The V gene's germline CDR1 is SGDLS and CDR2 YYNGEE. CDR3 length: 15 amino acids. This CDR3 reads CASSLAPGIPNEQFF.

The chain employs TRBV10-3 and TRBJ2-2; TCRdb's D call, TRBD1, is unchecked because there is no DNA. The germline CDR1 and CDR2 sequences are ENHRY and SYGVKD. The CDR3 is made up of 14 amino acids. CDR3: CAIRPKGVTGELFF.